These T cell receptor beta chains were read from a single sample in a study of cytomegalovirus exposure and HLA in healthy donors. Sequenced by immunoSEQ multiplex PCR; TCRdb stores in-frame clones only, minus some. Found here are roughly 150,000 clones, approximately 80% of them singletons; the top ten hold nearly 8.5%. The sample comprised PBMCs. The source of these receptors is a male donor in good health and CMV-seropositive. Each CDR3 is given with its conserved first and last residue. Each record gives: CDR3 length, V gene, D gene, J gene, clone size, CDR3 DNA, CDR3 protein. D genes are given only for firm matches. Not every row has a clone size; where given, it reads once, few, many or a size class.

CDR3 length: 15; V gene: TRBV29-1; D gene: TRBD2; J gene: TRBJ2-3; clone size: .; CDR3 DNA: TGCAGCGAATTGACTAGCGGGAGAGGGCCAGATACGCAGTATTTT; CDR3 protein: CSELTSGRGPDTQYF
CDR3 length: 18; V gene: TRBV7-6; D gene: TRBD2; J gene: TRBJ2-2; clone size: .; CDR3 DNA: TGTGCCAGCAGCTCTCGGCGGACTAGCGGAACGAACACCGGGGAGCTGTTTTTT; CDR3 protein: CASSSRRTSGTNTGELFF
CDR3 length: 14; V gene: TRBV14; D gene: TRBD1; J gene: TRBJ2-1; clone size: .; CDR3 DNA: TGTGCCAGCAGCAAGACAGGGGTTCGCGATGAGCAGTTCTTC; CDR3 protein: CASSKTGVRDEQFF
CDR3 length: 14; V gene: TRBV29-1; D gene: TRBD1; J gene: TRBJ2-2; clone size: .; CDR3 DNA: TGCAGCGTTGGTAGGACAGGGCTTACCGGGGAGCTGTTTTTT; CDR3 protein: CSVGRTGLTGELFF
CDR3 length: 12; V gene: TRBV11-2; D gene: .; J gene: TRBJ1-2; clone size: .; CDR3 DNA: TGTGCCAGCAGCAAAGACACTTATGGCTACACCTTC; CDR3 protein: CASSKDTYGYTF
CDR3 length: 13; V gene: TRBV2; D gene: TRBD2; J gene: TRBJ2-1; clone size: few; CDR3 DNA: TGTGCCAGCACGGGGGGGTGGACCAATGAGCAGTTCTTC; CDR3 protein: CASTGGWTNEQFF
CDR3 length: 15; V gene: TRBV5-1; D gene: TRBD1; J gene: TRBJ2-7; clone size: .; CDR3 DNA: TGCGCCAGCAGCAGGATGACAGGGGGCTTATACGAGCAGTACTTC; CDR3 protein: CASSRMTGGLYEQYF
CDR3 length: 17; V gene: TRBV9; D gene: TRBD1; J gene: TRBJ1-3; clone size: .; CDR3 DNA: TGTGCCAGCAGCGTTAGGCCCGCTACAGGGGCTGGAAACACCATATATTTT; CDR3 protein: CASSVRPATGAGNTIYF
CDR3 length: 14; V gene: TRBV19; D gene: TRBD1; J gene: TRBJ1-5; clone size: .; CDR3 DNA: TGTGCCAGTAGTTCGACAGGGGGCAATCAGCCCCAGCATTTT; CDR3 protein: CASSSTGGNQPQHF
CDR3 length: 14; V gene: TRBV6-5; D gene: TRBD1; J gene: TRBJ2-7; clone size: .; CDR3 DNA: TGTGCCAGCAGTTACTTACAGGGGGCCGACGAGCAGTACTTC; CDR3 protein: CASSYLQGADEQYF
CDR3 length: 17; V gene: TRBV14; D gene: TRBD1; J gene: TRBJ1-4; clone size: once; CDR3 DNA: TGTGCCAGCAGCCAGCGGACAGGGGGTGCAACTAATGAAAAACTGTTTTTT; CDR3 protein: CASSQRTGGATNEKLFF
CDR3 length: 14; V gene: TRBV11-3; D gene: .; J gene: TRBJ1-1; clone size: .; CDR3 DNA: TGTGCCAGCAGCCGCGGGGGGCTTGACACTGAAGCTTTCTTT; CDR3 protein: CASSRGGLDTEAFF
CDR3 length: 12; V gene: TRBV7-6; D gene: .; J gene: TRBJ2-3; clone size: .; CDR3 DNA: TGTGCCAGCAGCTTAGAACAGGGATCGCAGTATTTT; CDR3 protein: CASSLEQGSQYF
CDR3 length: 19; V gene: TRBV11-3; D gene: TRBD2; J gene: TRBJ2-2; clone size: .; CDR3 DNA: TGTGCCAGCAGCTTAGATCGGCCTAGCGGGGGGGCCGGTACCGGGGAGCTGTTTTTT; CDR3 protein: CASSLDRPSGGAGTGELFF
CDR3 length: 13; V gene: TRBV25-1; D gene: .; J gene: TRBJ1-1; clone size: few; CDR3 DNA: TGTGCCAGCAGTGTTGGGGGCGCGAGGGAAGCTTTCTTT; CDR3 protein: CASSVGGAREAFF
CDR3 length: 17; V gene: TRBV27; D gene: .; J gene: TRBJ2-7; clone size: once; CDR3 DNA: TGTGCCAGCAGTTCCCCCGTCGGGGTAGCGGAAGCCTACGAGCAGTACTTC; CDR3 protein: CASSSPVGVAEAYEQYF
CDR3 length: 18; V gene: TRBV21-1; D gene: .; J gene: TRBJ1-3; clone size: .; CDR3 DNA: TGTGCCAGCAGCAAAAGGGGTTATCACTTGTCCTCTGGAAACACCATATATTTT; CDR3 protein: CASSKRGYHLSSGNTIYF